These T cell receptor beta chains were read from a single sample in a study of blood T cell repertoires in COVID-19. The protocol was immunoSEQ multiplex PCR, while the TCRdb copy is restricted to in-frame clones and leaves out a portion. The sample lists some 350,000 clones; about 88% were seen once. Material: peripheral blood. These TCRs come from a human donor in a cohort sampled during active COVID-19. The CDR3 runs from the conserved cysteine through the conserved F or W. Each record gives: D gene, clone size, V gene, J gene, CDR3 DNA, CDR3 protein. D genes are given only for firm matches. Where a row states a size, it is once, few, many or the class of an expanded clone; other rows omit it.

TRBD1	-	TRBV5-1	TRBJ1-2	TGCGCCAGCAGCTACGACAGGGGGCTCGATGGCTACACCTTC	CASSYDRGLDGYTF
TRBD1	-	TRBV9	TRBJ2-2	TGTGCCAGCAGCGACCGTAGTACCGGAGGACAGGGGAGCGGGGAGCTGTTTTTT	CASSDRSTGGQGSGELFF
-	-	TRBV7-9	TRBJ1-1	TGTGCCAGCAGCTTAGGACAGTTGAACACTGAAGCTTTCTTT	CASSLGQLNTEAFF
TRBD2	few	TRBV5-4	TRBJ2-1	TGTGCCAGCAGCTCTAGCGGGCCTTACAATGAGCAGTTCTTC	CASSSSGPYNEQFF
-	-	TRBV5-1	TRBJ1-2	TGCGCCAGCAGCCCTCTCGGGGATGGCTACACCTTC	CASSPLGDGYTF
TRBD2	-	TRBV29-1	TRBJ2-1	TGCAGCGTTGGGTTGCGGGAGCTCACCTTTCGGAGCTACAATGAGCAGTTCTTC	CSVGLRELTFRSYNEQFF
-	-	TRBV6-4	TRBJ2-3	TGTGCCAGCAGTGAATCGGTTTCTAGCACAGATACGCAGTATTTT	CASSESVSSTDTQYF
TRBD1	-	TRBV18	TRBJ1-5	TGTGCCAGCTCACCAGGACAGGGTAGCAATCAGCCCCAGCATTTT	CASSPGQGSNQPQHF
TRBD2	-	TRBV11-1	TRBJ2-7	TGTGCCAGCAGCTTAGTTCCTAGCGGGAGGTCATACGAGCAGTACTTC	CASSLVPSGRSYEQYF
-	-	TRBV5-1	TRBJ2-5	TGCGCCAGCAGCTTCCTGCGGGGGCGCGAGGAGACCCAGTACTTC	CASSFLRGREETQYF
-	-	TRBV19	TRBJ1-5	TGTGCCAGTACCCCGGCCCCTCGGGGGGCCTTTCAGCCCCAGCATTTT	CASTPAPRGAFQPQHF
-	-	TRBV4-1	TRBJ2-5	TGCGCCAGCAGCCGGTCTCAGGGGTCCCAAGAGACCCAGTACTTC	CASSRSQGSQETQYF
-	few	TRBV28	TRBJ2-7	TGTGCCAGCAAGCTGGAGGGCCCCTACGAGCAGTACTTC	CASKLEGPYEQYF
TRBD1	-	TRBV29-1	TRBJ2-7	TGCAGCGTTGAAAGTATCGGGGCAGGGGGCTTGGACGAGCAGTACTTC	CSVESIGAGGLDEQYF
-	many	TRBV6-1	TRBJ2-6	TGTGCCAGCAGTGACGGGGGTGGGGCCAACGTCCTGACTTTC	CASSDGGGANVLTF
-	once	TRBV9	TRBJ2-7	TGTGCCAGCAGCGTAGGGGGCGGGACCTCCTACGAGCAGTACTTC	CASSVGGGTSYEQYF
TRBD2	-	TRBV7-2	TRBJ2-3	TGTGCCAGCAGCTTAGTGGGCGGGAGTACAGATACGCAGTATTTT	CASSLVGGSTDTQYF
-	-	TRBV9	TRBJ2-5	TGTGCCAGCAGCGTAGGTGGAGGGGTGGAGACCCAGTACTTC	CASSVGGGVETQYF
TRBD2	-	TRBV9	TRBJ2-3	TGTGCCAGCAGCGTAAGTCGAGCGGGGGGGCGAAGCACAGATACGCAGTATTTT	CASSVSRAGGRSTDTQYF
TRBD1	-	TRBV7-6	TRBJ2-1	TGTGCCAGCAGCTTAGATACCCGGGACAGGGGACTAAATACACGGAATGAGCAGTTCTTC	CASSLDTRDRGLNTRNEQFF
-	-	TRBV25-1	TRBJ2-7	TGTGCCAGCAGTGAATACGGCAAAGGGGGTTACGAGCAGTACTTC	CASSEYGKGGYEQYF